The rows below give T cell receptor beta chains drawn from one sample of a study of cytomegalovirus exposure and HLA in healthy donors. This table comes from immunoSEQ multiplex PCR, and its TCRdb copy is limited to in-frame clones, with some not included. The sample records about 120,000 clones, around 80% being singletons. Material for sequencing was PBMCs. The receptors originated from a woman aged 40 to 50 in good health and CMV-seropositive. Both conserved end residues are part of each CDR3.

j_call	v_call	cdr3_aa
TRBJ1-1	TRBV7-2	CASRSGTANTEAFF
TRBJ1-3	TRBV11-2	CASSLVLQTLMGNTIYF
TRBJ2-1	TRBV27	CASSPDSRGSYNEQFF
TRBJ2-2	TRBV11-3	CASSLGTSGSTGELFF
TRBJ1-2	TRBV5-1	CASSPLQGGYGYTF
TRBJ2-1	TRBV6-6	CASTLVSRSYNEQFF
TRBJ1-1	TRBV9	CASSVGTEGTEAFF
TRBJ1-5	TRBV27	CASSSEGLLNQPQHF
TRBJ2-4	TRBV19	CASSARTGVAKNIQYF
TRBJ2-7	TRBV23-1	CASSQFGGKGNGQGHLSYEQYF
TRBJ1-5	TRBV19	CASSKTGPNQPQHF
TRBJ2-7	TRBV6-4	CASSEKTSGEQQYF
TRBJ1-6	TRBV4-2	CASSQEMVQGGWNSPLHF
TRBJ2-7	TRBV5-6	CASSFWGQGYEQYF
TRBJ2-5	TRBV19	CASSIRNRGEETQYF
TRBJ1-3	TRBV7-6	CASKGGAGNTIYF
TRBJ2-7	TRBV7-2	CASSLGLGGRAYEQYF
TRBJ1-4	TRBV25-1	CASSEDWVGSEKLFF
TRBJ1-2	TRBV29-1	CSFSGDYGYTF
TRBJ2-7	TRBV1	CTSSQKPHVGGLAGAGEQYF
TRBJ2-1	TRBV21-1	CASSLSWELAGGPHNEQFF
TRBJ1-1	TRBV5-4	CASSTNSGVNTEAFF
TRBJ2-7	TRBV29-1	CSVKKGIGTAYEQYF
TRBJ2-3	TRBV30	CAWSVGGAMADTQYF